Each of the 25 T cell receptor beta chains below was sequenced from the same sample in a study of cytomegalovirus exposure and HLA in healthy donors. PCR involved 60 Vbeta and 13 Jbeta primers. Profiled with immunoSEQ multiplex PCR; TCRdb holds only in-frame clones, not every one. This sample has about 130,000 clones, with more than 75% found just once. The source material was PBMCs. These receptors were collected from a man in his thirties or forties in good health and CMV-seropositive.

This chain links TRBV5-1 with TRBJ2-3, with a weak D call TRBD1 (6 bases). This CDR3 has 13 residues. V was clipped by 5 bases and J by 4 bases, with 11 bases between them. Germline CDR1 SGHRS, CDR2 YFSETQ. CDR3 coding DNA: TGCGCCAGCAGTATACAGGGTGCAGATACGCAGTATTTT. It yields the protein CASSIQGADTQYF. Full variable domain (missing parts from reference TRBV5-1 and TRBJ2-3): KAGVTQTPRYLIKTRGQQVTLSCSPISGHRSVSWYQQTPGQGLQFLFEYFSETQRNKGNFPGRFSGRQFSNSRSEMNVSTLELGDSALYLCASSIQGADTQYFGPGTRLTVL.

The CDR3 DNA follows: TGTGCCAGCAGCATGAGCGGATACGGGGCCAACGTCCTGACTTTC. Its protein is CASSMSGYGANVLTF. The rearrangement links TRBV11-3 to TRBJ2-6; maybe TRBD2 (5 bases). Germline assignment: CDR1 SGHNT and CDR2 YENEEA. The CDR3 is 15 amino acids. With 5 bases removed from V and 4 bases from J, the gap between germline ends came to 12 bases.

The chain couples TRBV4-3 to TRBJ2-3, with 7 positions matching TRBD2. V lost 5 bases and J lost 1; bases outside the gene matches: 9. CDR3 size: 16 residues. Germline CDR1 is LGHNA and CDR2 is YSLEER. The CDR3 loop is CASSLGRGQGTDTQYF. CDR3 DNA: TGCGCCAGCAGCTTGGGGAGGGGTCAGGGCACAGATACGCAGTATTTT.

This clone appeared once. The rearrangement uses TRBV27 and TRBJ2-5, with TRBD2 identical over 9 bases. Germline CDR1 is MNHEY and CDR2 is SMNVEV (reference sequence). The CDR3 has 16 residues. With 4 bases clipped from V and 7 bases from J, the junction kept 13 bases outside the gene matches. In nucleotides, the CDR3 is TGTGCCAGCAGTTCGACGGGCCTAGCGGGGCCGGGGACCCAGTACTTC. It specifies CASSSTGLAGPGTQYF.

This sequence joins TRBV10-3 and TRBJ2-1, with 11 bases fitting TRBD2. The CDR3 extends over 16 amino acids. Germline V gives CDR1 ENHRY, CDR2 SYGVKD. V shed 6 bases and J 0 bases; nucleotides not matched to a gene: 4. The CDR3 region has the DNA TGTGCCATCAGGGGGACTAGCGGAGTCTCCTACAATGAGCAGTTCTTC. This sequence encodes CAIRGTSGVSYNEQFF.

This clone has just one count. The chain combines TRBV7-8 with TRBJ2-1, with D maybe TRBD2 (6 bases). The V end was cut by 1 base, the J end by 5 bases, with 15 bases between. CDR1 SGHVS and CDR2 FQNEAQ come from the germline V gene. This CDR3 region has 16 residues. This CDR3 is CASSLVETRIHNEQFF. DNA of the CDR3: TGTGCCAGCAGCTTAGTTGAGACTAGGATTCACAATGAGCAGTTCTTC. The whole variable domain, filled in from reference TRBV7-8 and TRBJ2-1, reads GAGVSQSPRYKVAKRGQDVALRCDPISGHVSLFWYQQALGQGPEFLTYFQNEAQLDKSGLPSDRFFAERPEGSVSTLKIQRTQQEDSAVYLCASSLVETRIHNEQFFGPGTRLTVL.

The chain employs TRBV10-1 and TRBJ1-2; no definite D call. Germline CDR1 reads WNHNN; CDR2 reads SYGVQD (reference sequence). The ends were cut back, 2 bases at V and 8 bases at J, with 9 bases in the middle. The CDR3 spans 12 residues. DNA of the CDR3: TGCGCCAGCAGTGAGGTAGTAGAAGGCTACACCTTC. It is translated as CASSEVVEGYTF.

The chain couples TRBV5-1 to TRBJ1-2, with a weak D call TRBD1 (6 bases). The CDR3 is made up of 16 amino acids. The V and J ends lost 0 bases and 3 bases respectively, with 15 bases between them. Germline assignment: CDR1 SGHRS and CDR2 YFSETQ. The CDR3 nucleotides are TGCGCCAGCAGCTTGGCTGCACAGGGTTGGGACTATGGCTACACCTTC. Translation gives CASSLAAQGWDYGYTF. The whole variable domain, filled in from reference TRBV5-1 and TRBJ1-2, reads KAGVTQTPRYLIKTRGQQVTLSCSPISGHRSVSWYQQTPGQGLQFLFEYFSETQRNKGNFPGRFSGRQFSNSRSEMNVSTLELGDSALYLCASSLAAQGWDYGYTFGSGTRLTVV.

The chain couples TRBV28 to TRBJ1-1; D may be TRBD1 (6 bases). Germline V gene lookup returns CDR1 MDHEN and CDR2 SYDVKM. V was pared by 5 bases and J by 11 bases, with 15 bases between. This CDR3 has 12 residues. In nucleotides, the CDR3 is TGTGCCAGCAGTAGGACAGCAGATGGGGCTTTCTTT. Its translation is CASSRTADGAFF.

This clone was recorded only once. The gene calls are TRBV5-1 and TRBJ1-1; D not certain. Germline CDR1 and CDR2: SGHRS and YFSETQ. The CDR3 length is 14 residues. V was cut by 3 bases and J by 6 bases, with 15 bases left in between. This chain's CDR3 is CASSSTPEDSEAFF. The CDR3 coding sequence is TGCGCCAGCAGCTCCACCCCAGAGGACTCTGAAGCTTTCTTT.

The CDR3 coding sequence is TGTGCCAGCAGTTACGGTTTGGGGGGGAAGAAAGAGACCCAGTACTTC. Encoded protein: CASSYGLGGKKETQYF. This rearrangement joins TRBV6-5 to TRBJ2-5; 7 nucleotides line up with TRBD2. The V and J ends lost 2 bases and 3 bases, in that order; junction bases with no gene match: 9. CDR1 and CDR2 from the germline V gene are MNHEY and SVGAGI. This CDR3 spans 16 amino acids.

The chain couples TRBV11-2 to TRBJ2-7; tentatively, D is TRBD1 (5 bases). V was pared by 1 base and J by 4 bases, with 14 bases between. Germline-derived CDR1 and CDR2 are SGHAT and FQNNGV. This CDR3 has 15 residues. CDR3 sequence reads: CASSLVQGRWYEQYF. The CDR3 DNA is TGTGCCAGCAGCTTAGTCCAGGGCAGATGGTACGAGCAGTACTTC.

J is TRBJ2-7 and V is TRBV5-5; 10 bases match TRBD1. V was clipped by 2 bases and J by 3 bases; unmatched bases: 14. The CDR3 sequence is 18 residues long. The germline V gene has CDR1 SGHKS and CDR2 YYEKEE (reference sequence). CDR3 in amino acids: CASSFIRLRGQGNYEQYF. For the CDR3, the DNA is TGTGCCAGCAGCTTTATTCGACTGAGGGGACAGGGGAACTACGAGCAGTACTTC. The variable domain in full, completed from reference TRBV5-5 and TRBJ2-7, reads DAGVTQSPTHLIKTRGQQVTLRCSPISGHKSVSWYQQVLGQGPQFIFQYYEKEERGRGNFPDRFSARQFPNYSSELNVNALLLGDSALYLCASSFIRLRGQGNYEQYFGPGTRLTVT.

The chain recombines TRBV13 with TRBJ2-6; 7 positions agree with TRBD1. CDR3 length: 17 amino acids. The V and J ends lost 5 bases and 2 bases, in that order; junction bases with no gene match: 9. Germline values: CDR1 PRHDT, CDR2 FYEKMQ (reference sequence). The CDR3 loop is CASSARQGRAGANVLTF. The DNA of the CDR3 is TGTGCCAGCAGCGCACGACAGGGCCGGGCTGGGGCCAACGTCCTGACTTTC.

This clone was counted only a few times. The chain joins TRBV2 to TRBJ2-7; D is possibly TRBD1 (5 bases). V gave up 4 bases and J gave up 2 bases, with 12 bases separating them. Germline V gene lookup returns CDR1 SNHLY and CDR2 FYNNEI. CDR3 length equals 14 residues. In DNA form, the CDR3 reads TGTGCCAGCAGTGTTAGGGGCTCCGCCTACGAGCAGTACTTC. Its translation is CASSVRGSAYEQYF.

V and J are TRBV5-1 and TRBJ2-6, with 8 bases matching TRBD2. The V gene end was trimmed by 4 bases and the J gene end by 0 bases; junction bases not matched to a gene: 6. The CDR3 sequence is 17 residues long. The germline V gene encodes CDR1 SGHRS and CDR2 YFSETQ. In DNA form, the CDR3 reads TGCGCCAGCAGCCCGCGGGGGGTTCACTCTGGGGCCAACGTCCTGACTTTC. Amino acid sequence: CASSPRGVHSGANVLTF.

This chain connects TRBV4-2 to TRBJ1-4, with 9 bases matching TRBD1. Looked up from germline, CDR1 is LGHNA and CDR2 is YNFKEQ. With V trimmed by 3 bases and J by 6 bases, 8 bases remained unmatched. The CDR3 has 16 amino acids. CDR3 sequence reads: CASSQQTGTGYEKLFF. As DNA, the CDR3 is TGTGCCAGCAGCCAGCAGACCGGGACAGGGTATGAAAAACTGTTTTTT.

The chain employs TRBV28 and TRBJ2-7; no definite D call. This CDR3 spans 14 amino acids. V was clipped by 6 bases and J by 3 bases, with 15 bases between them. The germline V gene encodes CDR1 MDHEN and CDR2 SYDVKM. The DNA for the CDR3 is TGTGCCAGCAGCATTCTTCTGGGCCGCTACGAGCAGTACTTC. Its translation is CASSILLGRYEQYF.

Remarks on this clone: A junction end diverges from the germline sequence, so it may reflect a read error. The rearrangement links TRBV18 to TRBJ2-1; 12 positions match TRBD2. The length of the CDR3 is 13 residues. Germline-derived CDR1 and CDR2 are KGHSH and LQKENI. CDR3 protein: CASSLVLAGGEFF. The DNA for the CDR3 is TGTGCTAGCTCACTAGTCCTAGCGGGAGGGGAGTTCTTC.

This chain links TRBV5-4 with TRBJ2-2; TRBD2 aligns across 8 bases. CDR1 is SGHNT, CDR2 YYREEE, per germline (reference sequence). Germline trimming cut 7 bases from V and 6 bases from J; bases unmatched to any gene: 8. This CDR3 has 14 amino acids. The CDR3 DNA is TGTGCCAGCTCGGGGGGGGGTTCGGCCGGGGAGCTGTTTTTT. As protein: CASSGGGSAGELFF.

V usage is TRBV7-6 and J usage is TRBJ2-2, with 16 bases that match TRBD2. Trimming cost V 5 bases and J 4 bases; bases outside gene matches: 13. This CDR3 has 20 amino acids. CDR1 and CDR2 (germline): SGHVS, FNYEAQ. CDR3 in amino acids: CASSRKPGLAGGPSTGELFF. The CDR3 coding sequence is TGTGCCAGCAGCCGAAAACCGGGACTAGCGGGAGGGCCGAGCACCGGGGAGCTGTTTTTT.

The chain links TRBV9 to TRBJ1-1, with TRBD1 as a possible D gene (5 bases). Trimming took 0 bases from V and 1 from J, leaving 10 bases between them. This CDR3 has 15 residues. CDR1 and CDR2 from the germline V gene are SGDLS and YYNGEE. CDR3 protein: CASSVDPGGNTEAFF. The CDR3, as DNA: TGTGCCAGCAGCGTAGATCCCGGGGGGAACACTGAAGCTTTCTTT.

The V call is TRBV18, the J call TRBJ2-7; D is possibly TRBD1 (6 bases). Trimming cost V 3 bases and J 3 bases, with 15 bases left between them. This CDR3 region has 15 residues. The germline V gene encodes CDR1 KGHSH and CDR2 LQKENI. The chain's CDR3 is CASSPNQGILYEQYF. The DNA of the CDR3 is TGTGCCAGCTCACCCAATCAGGGGATCCTCTACGAGCAGTACTTC.

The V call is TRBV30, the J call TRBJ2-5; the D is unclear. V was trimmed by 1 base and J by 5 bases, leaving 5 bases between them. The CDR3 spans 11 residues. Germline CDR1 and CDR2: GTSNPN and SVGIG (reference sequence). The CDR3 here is CAWSGAETQYF. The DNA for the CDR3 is TGTGCCTGGAGTGGGGCTGAGACCCAGTACTTC.

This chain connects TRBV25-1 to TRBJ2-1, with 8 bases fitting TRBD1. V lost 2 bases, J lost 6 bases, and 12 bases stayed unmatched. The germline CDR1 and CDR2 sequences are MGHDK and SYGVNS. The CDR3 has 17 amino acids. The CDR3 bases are TGTGCCAGCAGTGAACAAACCTCAGGGGGCGTTCGCAATGAGCAGTTCTTC. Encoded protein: CASSEQTSGGVRNEQFF.